Presented here are 6 T cell receptor beta chains from one specimen sequenced in a study of T cells in Graves' hyperthyroidism and ophthalmopathy. The CDR3 regions of TCR beta were amplified from RNA transcripts. A first-round RT-PCR of the TCR CDR3 used the HTBI primer set. From the multiplex PCR reads, TCRdb called clonotypes with MiXCR, one entry per CDR3 protein. This table holds about 270,000 distinct CDR3 sequences, roughly 20% found once. Sequenced sample: blood. Source of these receptors: a man in his thirties or forties with Graves' ophthalmopathy.

This clonotype came up many times. V gene TRBV11-2 combines with J gene TRBJ2-5, with D tentatively TRBD2 (6 bases). The V gene lost 5 bases and the J gene lost 5 bases, with 12 bases spanning the gap. The germline gives CDR1 SGHAT, CDR2 FQNNGV. This CDR3 has 13 residues. CDR3 sequence (DNA): TGTGCCAGCAGCCCCGGGACTTTGGAGACCCAGTACTTC. This codes for CASSPGTLETQYF.

V and J are TRBV20-1 and TRBJ1-6; 7 bases agree with TRBD1. The CDR3 totals 16 residues. The V gene end was trimmed by 0 bases and the J gene end by 11 bases; junction bases not matched to a gene: 13. The germline gives CDR1 DFQATT, CDR2 SNEGSKA (reference sequence). The CDR3 coding sequence is TGCAGTGCTAGAGATCTAGTAGGGGGCTTTTGGGCACCCCTCCACTTT. It yields the protein CSARDLVGGFWAPLHF.

This clonotype was detected a few times. V is TRBV9 and J is TRBJ1-1, with D perhaps TRBD1 (5 bases). V shed 0 bases and J shed 4 bases, with 10 bases lying between them. Germline V gene lookup returns CDR1 SGDLS and CDR2 YYNGEE. The CDR3 sequence is 14 residues long. CDR3: CASSVVAGPTEAFF. Written as DNA, the CDR3 is TGTGCCAGCAGCGTAGTGGCAGGGCCCACTGAAGCTTTCTTT.

The table lists this clonotype with many counts. The chain couples TRBV28 to TRBJ2-7, with D uncertain. The CDR3 loop spans 11 amino acids. V was shortened by 6 bases and J by 4 bases, with 7 bases between the two germline ends. The germline gives CDR1 MDHEN, CDR2 SYDVKM. The CDR3 sequence: CASSHTYEQYF. The CDR3 DNA reads as TGTGCCAGCAGCCACACTTACGAGCAGTACTTC.

This sequence joins TRBV20-1 and TRBJ2-1; 8 bases map to TRBD2. The junction had 27 bases not matched to a gene; V was cut back by 4 bases and J by 7 bases. The germline gives CDR1 DFQATT, CDR2 SNEGSKA (reference sequence). This CDR3 is built from 20 residues. CDR3 sequence reads: CSATRLARDEREHYGNEQFF. As DNA, the CDR3 is TGCAGTGCTACCCGCCTGGCCAGGGATGAGCGGGAGCATTACGGTAATGAGCAGTTCTTC.

Worth noting for this clonotype: One junction end disagrees with the germline gene, perhaps due to a read error. This chain uses TRBV5-6 with TRBJ2-1; 8 positions match TRBD2. Germline CDR1 is SGHDT and CDR2 is YYEEEE. This CDR3 has 17 residues. CDR3 protein: CASSFQSGAGVYNERFF. As DNA, the CDR3 is TGTGCCAGCAGCTTTCAGTCCGGAGCGGGGGTCTACAATGAGCGGTTCTTC.